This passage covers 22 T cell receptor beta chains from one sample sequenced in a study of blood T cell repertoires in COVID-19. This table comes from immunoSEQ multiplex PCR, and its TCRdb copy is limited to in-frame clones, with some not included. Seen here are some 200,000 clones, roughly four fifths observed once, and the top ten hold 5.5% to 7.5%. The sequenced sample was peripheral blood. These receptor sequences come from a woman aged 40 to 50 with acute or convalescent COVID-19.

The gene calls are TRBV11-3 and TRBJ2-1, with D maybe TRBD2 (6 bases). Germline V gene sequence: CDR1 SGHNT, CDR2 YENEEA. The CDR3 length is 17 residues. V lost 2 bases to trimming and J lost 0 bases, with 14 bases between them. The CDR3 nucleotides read TGTGCCAGCAGCTTACATTTAGCGGATAGCTCCTACAATGAGCAGTTCTTC. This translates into CASSLHLADSSYNEQFF.

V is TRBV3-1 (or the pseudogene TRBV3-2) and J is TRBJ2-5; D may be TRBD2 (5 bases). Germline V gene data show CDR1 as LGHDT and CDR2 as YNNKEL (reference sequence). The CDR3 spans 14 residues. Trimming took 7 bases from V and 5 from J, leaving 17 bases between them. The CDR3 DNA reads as TGTGCCAGCACTAACAACCCCTCGGGGGAGACCCAGTACTTC. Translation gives CASTNNPSGETQYF.

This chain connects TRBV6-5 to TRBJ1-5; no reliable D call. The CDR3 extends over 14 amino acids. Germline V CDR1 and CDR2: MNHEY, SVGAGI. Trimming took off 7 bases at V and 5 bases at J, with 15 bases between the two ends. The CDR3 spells CASKLGMGDQPQHF. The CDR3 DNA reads TGTGCCAGCAAACTGGGGATGGGAGATCAGCCCCAGCATTTT.

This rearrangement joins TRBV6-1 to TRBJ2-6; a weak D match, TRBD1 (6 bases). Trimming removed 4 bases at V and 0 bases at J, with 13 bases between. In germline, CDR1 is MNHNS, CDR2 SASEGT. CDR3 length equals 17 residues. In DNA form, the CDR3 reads TGTGCCAGCAGTGCACAGGGACGGATCTCTGGGGCCAACGTCCTGACTTTC. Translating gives CASSAQGRISGANVLTF.

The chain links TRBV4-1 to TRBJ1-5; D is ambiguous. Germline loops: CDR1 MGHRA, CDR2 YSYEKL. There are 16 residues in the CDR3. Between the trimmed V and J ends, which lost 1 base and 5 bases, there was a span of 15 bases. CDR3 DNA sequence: TGCGCCAGCAGCCAAGGGGTGGAGGACTCCTATCAGCCCCAGCATTTT. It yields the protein CASSQGVEDSYQPQHF.

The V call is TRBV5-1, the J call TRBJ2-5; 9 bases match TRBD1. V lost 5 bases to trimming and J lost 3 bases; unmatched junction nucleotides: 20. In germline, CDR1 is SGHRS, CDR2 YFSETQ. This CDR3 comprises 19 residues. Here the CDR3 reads CASSRPYGTGKGAEETQYF. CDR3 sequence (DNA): TGCGCCAGCAGTCGACCCTACGGGACAGGGAAGGGGGCCGAAGAGACCCAGTACTTC. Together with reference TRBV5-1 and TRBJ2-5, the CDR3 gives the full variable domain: KAGVTQTPRYLIKTRGQQVTLSCSPISGHRSVSWYQQTPGQGLQFLFEYFSETQRNKGNFPGRFSGRQFSNSRSEMNVSTLELGDSALYLCASSRPYGTGKGAEETQYFGPGTRLLVL.

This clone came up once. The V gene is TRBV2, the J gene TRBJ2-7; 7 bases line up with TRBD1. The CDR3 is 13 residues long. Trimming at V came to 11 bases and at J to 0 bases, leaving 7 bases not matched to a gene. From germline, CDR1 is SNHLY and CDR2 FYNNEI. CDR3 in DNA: TGTGCCGCACAAACAGGGGACTCCTACGAGCAGTACTTC. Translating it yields CAAQTGDSYEQYF. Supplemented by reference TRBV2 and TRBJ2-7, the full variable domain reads EPEVTQTPSHQVTQMGQEVILRCVPISNHLYFYWYRQILGQKVEFLVSFYNNEISEKSEIFDDQFSVERPDGSNFTLKIRSTKLEDSAMYFCAAQTGDSYEQYFGPGTRLTVT.

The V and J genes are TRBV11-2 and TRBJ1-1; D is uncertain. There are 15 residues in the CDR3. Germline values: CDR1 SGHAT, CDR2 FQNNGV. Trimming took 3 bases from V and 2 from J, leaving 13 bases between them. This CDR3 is CASSFLPRVNTEAFF. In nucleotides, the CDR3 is TGTGCCAGCAGCTTTCTCCCGAGAGTTAACACTGAAGCTTTCTTT.

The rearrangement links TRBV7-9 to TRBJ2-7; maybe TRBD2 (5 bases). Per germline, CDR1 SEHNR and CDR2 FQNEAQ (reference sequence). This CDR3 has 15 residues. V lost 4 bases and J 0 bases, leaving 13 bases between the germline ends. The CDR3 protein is CASSSGLELSYEQYF. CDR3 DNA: TGTGCCAGCAGCTCTGGACTGGAACTCTCCTACGAGCAGTACTTC.

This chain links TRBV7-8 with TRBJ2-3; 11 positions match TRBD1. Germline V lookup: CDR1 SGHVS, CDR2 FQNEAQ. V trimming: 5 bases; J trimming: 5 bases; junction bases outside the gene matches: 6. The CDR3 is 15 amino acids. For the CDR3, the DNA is TGTGCCAGCAGCCCACGGACAGGGGGCAAAGATACGCAGTATTTT. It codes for CASSPRTGGKDTQYF.

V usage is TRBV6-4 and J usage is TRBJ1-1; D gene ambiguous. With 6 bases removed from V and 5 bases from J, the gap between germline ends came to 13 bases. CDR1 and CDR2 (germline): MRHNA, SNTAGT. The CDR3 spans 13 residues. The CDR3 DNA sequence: TGTGCCAGCAGGAGGGCCCTGGGGACTGAAGCTTTCTTT. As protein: CASRRALGTEAFF.

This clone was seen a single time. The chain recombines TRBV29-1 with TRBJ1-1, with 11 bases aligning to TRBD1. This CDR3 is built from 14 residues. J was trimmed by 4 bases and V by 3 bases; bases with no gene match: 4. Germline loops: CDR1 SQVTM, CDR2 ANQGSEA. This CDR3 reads CSVEGTGGRTEAFF. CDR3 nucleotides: TGCAGCGTTGAGGGGACAGGGGGGCGCACTGAAGCTTTCTTT. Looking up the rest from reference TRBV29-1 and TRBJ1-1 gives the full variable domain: SAVISQKPSRDICQRGTSLTIQCQVDSQVTMMFWYRQQPGQSLTLIATANQGSEATYESGFVIDKFPISRPNLTFSTLTVSNMSPEDSSIYLCSVEGTGGRTEAFFGQGTRLTVV.

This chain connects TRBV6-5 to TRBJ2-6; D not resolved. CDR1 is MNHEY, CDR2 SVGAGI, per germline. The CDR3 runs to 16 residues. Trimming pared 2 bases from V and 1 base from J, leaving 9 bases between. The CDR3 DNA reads TGTGCCAGCAGTTACGGTTTCCAGTCTGGGGCCAACGTCCTGACTTTC. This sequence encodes CASSYGFQSGANVLTF.

This CDR3 is CASLTRDRRHNSPLHF. CDR3 DNA sequence: TGCGCCAGCCTTACCCGGGACAGGCGCCACAATTCACCCCTCCACTTT. The rearrangement links TRBV10-1 to TRBJ1-6; 8 bases are a match to TRBD1. The CDR3 runs to 16 residues. Trimming took 8 bases from V and 7 from J; bases not matched to a gene: 13. Germline-derived CDR1 and CDR2 are WNHNN and SYGVQD (reference sequence).

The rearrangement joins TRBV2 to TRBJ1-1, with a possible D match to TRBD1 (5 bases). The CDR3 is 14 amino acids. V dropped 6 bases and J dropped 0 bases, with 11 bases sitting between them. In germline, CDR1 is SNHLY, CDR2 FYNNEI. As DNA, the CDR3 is TGTGCCAGCAGCCGCCGGGGGATGAACACTGAAGCTTTCTTT. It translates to CASSRRGMNTEAFF.

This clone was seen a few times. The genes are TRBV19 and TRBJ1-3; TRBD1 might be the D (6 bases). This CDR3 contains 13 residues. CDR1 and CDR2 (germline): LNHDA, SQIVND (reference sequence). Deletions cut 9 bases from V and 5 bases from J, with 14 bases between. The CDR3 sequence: CASAQGTRNTIYF. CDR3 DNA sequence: TGTGCCAGCGCACAGGGCACAAGAAACACCATATATTTT.

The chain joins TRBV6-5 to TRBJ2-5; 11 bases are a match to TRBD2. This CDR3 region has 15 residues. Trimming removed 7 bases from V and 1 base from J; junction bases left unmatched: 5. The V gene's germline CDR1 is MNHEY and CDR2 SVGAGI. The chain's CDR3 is CASTHGTSGQETQYF. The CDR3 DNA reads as TGTGCCAGCACCCACGGGACTAGCGGCCAAGAGACCCAGTACTTC.

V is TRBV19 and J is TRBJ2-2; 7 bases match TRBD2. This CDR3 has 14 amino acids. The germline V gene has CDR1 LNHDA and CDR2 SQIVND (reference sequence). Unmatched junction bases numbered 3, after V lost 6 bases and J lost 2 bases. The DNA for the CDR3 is TGTGCCAGTAGAACAGCGGGAAACACCGGGGAGCTGTTTTTT. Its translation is CASRTAGNTGELFF.

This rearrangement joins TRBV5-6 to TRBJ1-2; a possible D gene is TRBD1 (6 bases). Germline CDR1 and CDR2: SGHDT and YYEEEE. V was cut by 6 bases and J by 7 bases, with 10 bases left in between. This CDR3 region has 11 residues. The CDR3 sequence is CASNRDTGYTF. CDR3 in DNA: TGTGCCAGCAACAGGGACACTGGCTACACCTTC.

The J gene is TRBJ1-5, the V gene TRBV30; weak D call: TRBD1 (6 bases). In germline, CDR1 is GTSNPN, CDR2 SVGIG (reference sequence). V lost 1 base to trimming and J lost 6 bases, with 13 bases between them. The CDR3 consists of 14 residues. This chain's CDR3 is CAWSAGSGVQPQHF. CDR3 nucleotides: TGTGCCTGGAGTGCCGGGTCAGGGGTTCAGCCCCAGCATTTT.

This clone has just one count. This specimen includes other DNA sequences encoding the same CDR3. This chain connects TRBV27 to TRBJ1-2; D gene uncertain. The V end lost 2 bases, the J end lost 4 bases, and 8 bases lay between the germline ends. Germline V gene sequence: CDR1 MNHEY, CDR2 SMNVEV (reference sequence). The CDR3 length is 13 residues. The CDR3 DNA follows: TGTGCCAGCAGTTTAAATTCGGGCTATGGCTACACCTTC. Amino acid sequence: CASSLNSGYGYTF.

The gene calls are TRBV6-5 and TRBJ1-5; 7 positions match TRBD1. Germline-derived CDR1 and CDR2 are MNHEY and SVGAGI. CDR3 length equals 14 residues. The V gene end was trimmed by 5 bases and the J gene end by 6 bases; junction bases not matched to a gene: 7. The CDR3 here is CASSPDRVGQPQHF. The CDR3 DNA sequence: TGTGCCAGCAGTCCCGACAGGGTCGGTCAGCCCCAGCATTTT.